The 29 T cell receptor beta chains below come from one sample, sequenced in a study of blood T cell repertoires in COVID-19. Measured with immunoSEQ multiplex PCR; TCRdb has only the in-frame clones, and not every one. The sample yields 330,000 or so clones, roughly 89% seen once. The sequencing input was peripheral blood. The receptors originated from a man aged 30 to 45 with COVID-19, enrolled during active disease.

The chain uses TRBV7-6 and TRBJ2-5; a weak D match, TRBD1 (5 bases). Trimming left V 3 bases short and J 4 bases short, with 9 bases between. Germline V gene lookup returns CDR1 SGHVS and CDR2 FNYEAQ. The CDR3 spans 13 residues. CDR3 nucleotides: TGTGCCAGCAGCTTTCGCAGGGCAGAGACCCAGTACTTC. Translated, it gives CASSFRRAETQYF.

J is TRBJ2-1 and V is TRBV9; 11 bases are shared with TRBD2. V lost 2 bases and J lost 5; bases outside the gene matches: 9. The V gene's germline CDR1 is SGDLS and CDR2 YYNGEE. The CDR3 runs 17 residues. DNA for the CDR3: TGTGCCAGCAGCGTGGACCCCACGGGACTAGCGGACAATGAGCAGTTCTTC. Translating it yields CASSVDPTGLADNEQFF.

In this sample, this clone turned up once. This rearrangement joins TRBV3-1 (or the pseudogene TRBV3-2) to TRBJ2-2; perhaps TRBD1 as D (5 bases). Per germline, CDR1 LGHDT and CDR2 YNNKEL (reference sequence). There are 16 residues in the CDR3. Deletions cut 1 base from V and 4 bases from J, with 13 bases between. As DNA, the CDR3 is TGTGCCAGCAGCCAAGCCAGGGTTTTTGGCACCGGGGAGCTGTTTTTT. Translated: CASSQARVFGTGELFF.

This rearrangement joins TRBV5-4 to TRBJ2-2; 11 bases match TRBD1. This CDR3 is built from 18 residues. V trimming: 6 bases; J trimming: 5 bases; junction bases outside the gene matches: 15. CDR1 SGHNT and CDR2 YYREEE come from the germline V gene (reference sequence). This CDR3 is CASTHGRGQGARTGELFF. The CDR3 DNA sequence: TGTGCCAGCACCCATGGCAGAGGACAGGGGGCGCGGACCGGGGAGCTGTTTTTT.

The chain has TRBV9 and TRBJ2-1, with TRBD2 identical over 13 bases. This CDR3 has 16 residues. The ends lost 2 bases at V and 9 bases at J; junction bases unmatched: 8. CDR1 and CDR2 (germline): SGDLS, YYNGEE. The CDR3 region has the DNA TGTGCCAGCAGCGTCGGGACTAGCGGGGACGCGGGTGAGCAGTTCTTC. It specifies CASSVGTSGDAGEQFF.

The rearrangement links TRBV10-3 to TRBJ1-4; D not certain. This CDR3 region has 14 residues. The V gene lost 6 bases and the J gene lost 5 bases, with 13 bases spanning the gap. Germline V gives CDR1 ENHRY, CDR2 SYGVKD. Here the CDR3 DNA reads TGTGCCATCAGCGACGGGAACAGAAATGAAAAACTGTTTTTT. This sequence encodes CAISDGNRNEKLFF.

This rearrangement joins TRBV28 to TRBJ1-4; a weak D match, TRBD1 (6 bases). In germline, CDR1 is MDHEN, CDR2 SYDVKM. CDR3 length equals 13 residues. V lost 2 bases and J lost 7, with 8 bases in between. The DNA for the CDR3 is TGTGCCAGCAGTTTAAACAGGGCTGAAAAACTGTTTTTT. It specifies CASSLNRAEKLFF.

This clone was seen just once. The chain combines TRBV6-2 or TRBV6-3 with TRBJ1-2; D perhaps matches TRBD1 (6 bases). Per the germline V gene, CDR1 is MNHEY and CDR2 is SVGEGT. The V gene lost 5 bases and the J gene lost 6 bases, with 19 bases spanning the gap. CDR3 length: 15 residues. The CDR3 nucleotides read TGTGCCAGCAGTCGGACAGTAGGCTATTGGGATGGCTACACCTTC. Amino acid sequence: CASSRTVGYWDGYTF.

This chain links TRBV2 with TRBJ2-7; 8 bases align to TRBD1. After removal of 7 bases from V and 0 bases from J, the junction contained 8 bases not matched to a gene. Germline CDR1 and CDR2: SNHLY and FYNNEI. CDR3 length equals 15 residues. The CDR3 region is CASTYDRGPSYEQYF. As DNA, the CDR3 is TGTGCCAGCACCTACGACAGGGGTCCCTCCTACGAGCAGTACTTC.

The chain couples TRBV24-1 to TRBJ2-1; 9 positions match TRBD1. V dropped 3 bases and J dropped 7; count of bases not matched to a gene: 6. This CDR3 is 15 amino acids long. CDR1 and CDR2 (germline): KGHDR, SFDVKD. The CDR3 bases are TGTGCCACCAGTGATACCGGGACAGGGAAGAATGAGCAGTTCTTC. Translated, it gives CATSDTGTGKNEQFF.

V gene TRBV30 combines with J gene TRBJ1-6; TRBD1 aligns across 10 bases. The CDR3 is 14 residues long. Unmatched junction bases numbered 5, after V lost 4 bases and J lost 8 bases. The germline CDR1 and CDR2 sequences are GTSNPN and SVGIG (reference sequence). The CDR3 is CAWKVGTGDSPLHF. The CDR3 DNA reads as TGTGCCTGGAAAGTCGGGACAGGGGATTCACCCCTCCACTTT.

The chain combines TRBV3-1 (or the pseudogene TRBV3-2) with TRBJ2-3; 7 bases map to TRBD1. From germline, CDR1 is LGHDT and CDR2 YNNKEL (reference sequence). The J segment lost 11 bases and the V segment lost 5 bases, leaving 10 bases of the junction unmatched. The CDR3 is made up of 13 amino acids. CDR3 sequence: CASSTGDRAQQYF. The CDR3 DNA sequence: TGTGCCAGCAGCACCGGAGACAGGGCCCAGCAGTATTTT.

J is TRBJ2-3 and V is TRBV10-3, with 7 bases that match TRBD1. The V gene's germline CDR1 is ENHRY and CDR2 SYGVKD. V shed 0 bases, J shed 4 bases, and the junction held 16 bases outside the gene matches. The CDR3 has 19 amino acids. CDR3 sequence: CAISESSRTGLLTADTQYF. In DNA form, the CDR3 reads TGTGCCATCAGTGAGTCTTCTCGGACAGGTCTTCTCACCGCAGATACGCAGTATTTT.

This clone was detected once. The chain employs TRBV30 and TRBJ1-1; D not resolved. CDR1 and CDR2 (germline): GTSNPN, SVGIG (reference sequence). The CDR3 is 13 amino acids. Trimming took 2 bases from V and 1 from J, leaving 8 bases between them. The CDR3 protein is CAWSFLRNTEAFF. CDR3 DNA: TGTGCCTGGAGTTTCCTGAGGAACACTGAAGCTTTCTTT.

V is TRBV5-1 and J is TRBJ1-2; D is possibly TRBD1 (5 bases). In germline, CDR1 is SGHRS, CDR2 YFSETQ. V shed 1 base and J shed 8 bases, with 15 bases lying between them. The CDR3 is 14 amino acids. The CDR3 sequence: CASSLFYGGSGYTF. CDR3 sequence (DNA): TGCGCCAGCAGCTTGTTTTACGGGGGAAGCGGCTACACCTTC.

The CDR3 sequence is CSVVTSGSLETQYF. The CDR3 DNA sequence: TGCAGCGTTGTGACTAGCGGGAGTTTGGAGACCCAGTACTTC. This chain uses TRBV29-1 with TRBJ2-5; 12 bases match TRBD2. Germline CDR1 SQVTM, CDR2 ANQGSEA. Trimming removed 4 bases from V and 5 bases from J; junction bases left unmatched: 5. This CDR3 has 14 amino acids.

V gene TRBV9 combines with J gene TRBJ2-3; D unresolved. Germline CDR1 and CDR2: SGDLS and YYNGEE. The CDR3 runs 17 residues. V lost 1 base, J lost 0 bases, and 15 bases lay in between. CDR3 sequence (DNA): TGTGCCAGCAGCGTAAATACCCAGGATTCTAGCACAGATACGCAGTATTTT. Translating gives CASSVNTQDSSTDTQYF.

This clone showed up just once. The chain couples TRBV7-2 to TRBJ2-1; possible D gene TRBD2, 5 bases. CDR1 and CDR2 from the germline V gene are SGHTA and FQGNSA. There are 15 residues in the CDR3. V gave up 1 base and J gave up 7 bases, with 14 bases separating them. This CDR3 is CASSLGALGANEQFF. The CDR3 DNA sequence: TGTGCCAGCAGCTTAGGCGCTTTGGGAGCAAATGAGCAGTTCTTC.

V is TRBV29-1 and J is TRBJ2-1, with unresolved D. Trimming cost V 6 bases and J 9 bases, with 12 bases left between them. Germline V gives CDR1 SQVTM, CDR2 ANQGSEA. This CDR3 comprises 11 residues. The CDR3 DNA is TGCAGCGTAGGTGGCGGAGCTGAGCAGTTCTTC. Residues: CSVGGGAEQFF.

The rearrangement uses TRBV5-1 and TRBJ2-7, with 9 nucleotides matching TRBD1. CDR3 length equals 15 residues. Germline-derived CDR1 and CDR2 are SGHRS and YFSETQ. J gave up 2 bases and V 1 base, and 4 bases lay outside the gene matches. Here the CDR3 DNA reads TGCGCCAGCAGCTTGATGGGGACAGGGACCTACGAGCAGTACTTC. Protein product: CASSLMGTGTYEQYF.

This chain uses TRBV4-1 with TRBJ2-3, with TRBD2 matching 12 bases. CDR3 length equals 18 residues. V gave up 0 bases and J gave up 6 bases; unmatched junction bases: 10. Germline V lookup: CDR1 MGHRA, CDR2 YSYEKL. The DNA for the CDR3 is TGCGCCAGCAGCCAAGAAGTGCTAGCGGGAGGGCCTGGGGATACGCAGTATTTT. This translates into CASSQEVLAGGPGDTQYF.

This chain joins TRBV9 and TRBJ2-1; maybe TRBD1 (7 bases). The CDR3 runs to 16 residues. The V and J ends lost 2 bases and 9 bases respectively, with 21 bases between them. Looked up from germline, CDR1 is SGDLS and CDR2 is YYNGEE. The DNA of the CDR3 is TGTGCCAGCAGCGTGGGAGGACAGGATGGCGCAGGTGAGCAGTTCTTC. Translation: CASSVGGQDGAGEQFF.

The chain recombines TRBV27 with TRBJ1-1; the match to TRBD1 covers 9 bases. The CDR3 totals 13 residues. V gave up 5 bases and J gave up 7 bases; unmatched junction bases: 5. Per germline, CDR1 MNHEY and CDR2 SMNVEV (reference sequence). The CDR3 DNA reads TGTGCCAGCAGTCCGGGGACAGGGAATGAAGCTTTCTTT. This translates into CASSPGTGNEAFF.

The gene calls are TRBV19 and TRBJ1-1; TRBD1 matches at 7 bases. The germline gives CDR1 LNHDA, CDR2 SQIVND (reference sequence). The CDR3 spans 17 residues. The junction had 13 bases not matched to a gene; V was cut back by 5 bases and J by 1 base. DNA for the CDR3: TGTGCCAGTAGTCCAGGAGGGGGCTTTCGAGGGAACACTGAAGCTTTCTTT. This sequence encodes CASSPGGGFRGNTEAFF.

The V and J genes are TRBV12-3 or TRBV12-4 and TRBJ2-7; the D gene is possibly TRBD1 (6 bases). This CDR3 is built from 12 residues. Trimming took off 3 bases at V and 9 bases at J, with 12 bases between the two ends. This chain's CDR3 is CASSLTGGGQYF. CDR3 nucleotide sequence: TGTGCCAGCAGTTTGACAGGAGGCGGGCAGTACTTC.

The J gene is TRBJ1-2, the V gene TRBV6-5, with TRBD1 matching 7 bases. CDR3 length: 16 amino acids. Germline-derived CDR1 and CDR2 are MNHEY and SVGAGI. With 2 bases clipped from V and 2 bases from J, the junction kept 8 bases outside the gene matches. The CDR3 DNA sequence: TGTGCCAGCAGTTACGGACGGCAGGGGGGCAACTATGGCTACACCTTC. This gives the protein CASSYGRQGGNYGYTF.

CDR3 DNA sequence: TGTGCCAGCAGCCCTAGACAGGCCCCATACTATGAGCAGTTCTTC. Amino acids: CASSPRQAPYYEQFF. The gene calls are TRBV7-3 and TRBJ2-1; weak D call: TRBD1 (6 bases). This CDR3 is 15 amino acids long. Germline V gene lookup returns CDR1 SGHTA and CDR2 FQGTGA. Trimming left V 5 bases short and J 8 bases short, with 19 bases between.

The CDR3 DNA follows: TGTGCCAGTAGTATACCGCCAGTCCGGAGTTCACCCCTCCACTTT. Translated, it gives CASSIPPVRSSPLHF. The V call is TRBV19, the J call TRBJ1-6; D gene unclear. V was cut by 2 bases and J by 9 bases, with 14 bases left in between. The germline gives CDR1 LNHDA, CDR2 SQIVND (reference sequence). The CDR3 is 15 residues long.

Here the CDR3 DNA reads TGTGCCAGCAGCCAGGGTACTAGCGGGGGGTGGTACGAGCAGTACTTC. This sequence encodes CASSQGTSGGWYEQYF. The chain has TRBV4-2 and TRBJ2-7; 12 positions agree with TRBD2. Germline V lookup: CDR1 LGHNA, CDR2 YNFKEQ. Trimming cost V 3 bases and J 4 bases; bases outside gene matches: 7. The CDR3 runs to 16 residues.